One and the same sample provided the 12 T cell receptor beta chains below, sequenced in a study of cytomegalovirus exposure and HLA in healthy donors. The PCR employed 60 Vbeta primers together with 13 Jbeta primers. This table comes from immunoSEQ multiplex PCR, and its TCRdb copy is limited to in-frame clones, with some not included. The repertoire holds about 200,000 clones, with roughly four fifths as singletons. Sequenced input: PBMCs. Receptor source: a man younger than 30 in good health and CMV-seronegative.

This chain joins TRBV5-1 and TRBJ2-5, with 10 bases lining up with TRBD1. The CDR3 extends over 15 amino acids. The ends lost 3 bases at V and 4 bases at J; junction bases unmatched: 6. CDR1 SGHRS and CDR2 YFSETQ come from the germline V gene. CDR3 bases: TGCGCCAGCAGCTCGGGACAGGGGAGGTCAGAGACCCAGTACTTC. The encoded protein is CASSSGQGRSETQYF. Variable domain in full (rest from reference TRBV5-1 and TRBJ2-5): KAGVTQTPRYLIKTRGQQVTLSCSPISGHRSVSWYQQTPGQGLQFLFEYFSETQRNKGNFPGRFSGRQFSNSRSEMNVSTLELGDSALYLCASSSGQGRSETQYFGPGTRLLVL.

This clone has more than one count but fewer than ten. This chain links TRBV14 with TRBJ2-3; 8 nucleotides match TRBD1. The V gene's germline CDR1 is SGHDN and CDR2 FVKESK. The CDR3 has 19 residues. V dropped 2 bases and J dropped 0; count of bases not matched to a gene: 13. CDR3 coding DNA: TGTGCCAGCAGCCAACCCGGGACAGGATTCGAGCTGAGCACAGATACGCAGTATTTT. It codes for CASSQPGTGFELSTDTQYF.

This clone was observed a handful of times. This chain joins TRBV13 and TRBJ2-7; 9 bases line up with TRBD2. Germline V gene lookup returns CDR1 PRHDT and CDR2 FYEKMQ (reference sequence). The CDR3 consists of 13 residues. With 8 bases clipped from V and 3 bases from J, the junction kept 5 bases outside the gene matches. The CDR3 spells CASAGTSNYEQYF. CDR3 coding DNA: TGTGCCAGCGCCGGGACTAGCAACTACGAGCAGTACTTC.

Only one count was recorded for this clone. The V call is TRBV25-1, the J call TRBJ2-7; no firm D call. V shed 3 bases and J shed 0 bases, with 3 bases lying between them. CDR1 is MGHDK, CDR2 SYGVNS, per germline. This CDR3 has 12 amino acids. The CDR3 here is CASSDSSYEQYF. CDR3 nucleotide sequence: TGTGCCAGCAGTGACAGCTCCTACGAGCAGTACTTC.

The chain employs TRBV23-1 and TRBJ1-4; possibly TRBD1 for D (5 bases). TRBV23-1 is sorted into the ORF group, with uncertain function. V lost 3 bases, J lost 7 bases, and 12 bases lay in between. This CDR3 has 14 residues. DNA for the CDR3: TGCGCCAGCAGTCATCCAGGGTGGGGTGAAAAACTGTTTTTT. Translating gives CASSHPGWGEKLFF.

The chain has TRBV7-3 and TRBJ2-3, with a possible D match to TRBD2 (7 bases). Germline CDR1 and CDR2: SGHTA and FQGTGA. This CDR3 is 16 amino acids long. V was trimmed by 2 bases and J by 1 base, leaving 13 bases between them. The CDR3 is CASSLDGGPGTDTQYF. As DNA, the CDR3 is TGTGCCAGCAGCTTAGACGGGGGGCCTGGCACAGATACGCAGTATTTT.

The chain carries TRBV28 and TRBJ2-1; 9 bases fit TRBD2. The CDR3 spans 15 residues. V lost 2 bases, J lost 4 bases, and 3 bases stayed unmatched. The germline CDR1 and CDR2 sequences are MDHEN and SYDVKM. In nucleotides, the CDR3 is TGTGCCAGCAGTTTAGCGGGGGGGTATTACAATGAGCAGTTCTTC. As protein: CASSLAGGYYNEQFF.

This clone was detected once. The chain combines TRBV6-5 with TRBJ1-6, with D perhaps TRBD1 (5 bases). Germline V gene lookup returns CDR1 MNHEY and CDR2 SVGAGI. The V and J ends lost 6 bases and 9 bases respectively, with 18 bases between them. CDR3 length equals 15 residues. The CDR3 nucleotides are TGTGCCAGCAGAGGAGACCCAGGGTTGGGTTCACCCCTCCACTTT. Amino acid sequence: CASRGDPGLGSPLHF.

The rearrangement uses TRBV28 and TRBJ1-1; 10 bases align to TRBD1. The germline CDR1 and CDR2 sequences are MDHEN and SYDVKM. The CDR3 covers 12 residues. V dropped 8 bases and J dropped 4; count of bases not matched to a gene: 1. In DNA form, the CDR3 reads TGTGCCAGCCGGACAGGGGGCACTGAAGCTTTCTTT. Amino acid sequence: CASRTGGTEAFF. Filled out from reference TRBV28 and TRBJ1-1, the complete variable domain reads DVKVTQSSRYLVKRTGEKVFLECVQDMDHENMFWYRQDPGLGLRLIYFSYDVKMKEKGDIPEGYSVSREKKERFSLILESASTNQTSMYLCASRTGGTEAFFGQGTRLTVV.

V and J are TRBV5-4 and TRBJ2-5, with 10 bases lining up with TRBD2. CDR1 SGHNT and CDR2 YYREEE come from the germline V gene (reference sequence). The CDR3 runs 15 residues. With 2 bases clipped from V and 3 bases from J, the junction kept 4 bases outside the gene matches. CDR3 residues: CASSLGLAVEETQYF. The DNA for the CDR3 is TGTGCCAGCAGCTTAGGACTAGCGGTGGAAGAGACCCAGTACTTC.

Only one count was recorded for this clone. The chain couples TRBV2 to TRBJ1-5, with D perhaps TRBD1 (5 bases). Germline V lookup: CDR1 SNHLY, CDR2 FYNNEI. The CDR3 sequence is 14 residues long. Trimming removed 6 bases at V and 5 bases at J, with 14 bases between. Written as DNA, the CDR3 is TGTGCCAGCAGCCAAAGTCCAGGGTATCAGCCCCAGCATTTT. As protein: CASSQSPGYQPQHF.

J is TRBJ2-5 and V is TRBV7-2; TRBD2 matches at 8 bases. The CDR3 is made up of 17 amino acids. Germline loops: CDR1 SGHTA, CDR2 FQGNSA. Trimming cost V 8 bases and J 4 bases; bases outside gene matches: 18. CDR3 amino acids: CASGLVKRGPPRETQYF. Here the CDR3 DNA reads TGTGCCAGCGGATTAGTCAAGCGGGGGCCCCCGCGAGAGACCCAGTACTTC.